One and the same sample provided the 32 T cell receptor beta chains below, sequenced in a study of CD8 T cells in ankylosing spondylitis. TCRdb re-called the 5' RACE reads through MiXCR, storing one row per CDR3 protein. The sample includes under 150,000 distinct CDR3 sequences, roughly 8.8% of them seen just once. Sequenced material: blood, either unsorted or a sorted T cell fraction (not recorded which). The receptors derive from a male donor with ankylosing spondylitis or in good health (not recorded which).

This clonotype was observed at least ten times. The V and J genes are TRBV5-1 and TRBJ2-2; 7 nucleotides align to TRBD1. Germline V lookup: CDR1 SGHRS, CDR2 YFSETQ. The CDR3 sequence is 16 residues long. J gave up 0 bases and V 4 bases, and 6 bases lay outside the gene matches. CDR3 protein: CASSARQGANTGELFF. CDR3 bases: TGCGCCAGCAGCGCCCGACAGGGCGCGAACACCGGGGAGCTGTTTTTT.

The V gene is TRBV7-2, the J gene TRBJ2-7; D is unresolved. This CDR3 has 13 amino acids. Trimming cost V 5 bases and J 5 bases, with 13 bases left between them. Looked up from germline, CDR1 is SGHTA and CDR2 is FQGNSA. Here the CDR3 reads CASSVGRFNEQYF. CDR3 nucleotides: TGTGCCAGCAGCGTGGGCCGCTTCAACGAGCAGTACTTC.

This clonotype came up many times. CDR3 in amino acids: CASSKGNQPQHF. The DNA of the CDR3 is TGTGCCAGCAGTAAGGGGAATCAGCCCCAGCATTTT. V and J are TRBV7-9 and TRBJ1-5; D perhaps matches TRBD1 (5 bases). V lost 6 bases, J lost 4 bases, and 7 bases lay in between. Germline V gene lookup returns CDR1 SEHNR and CDR2 FQNEAQ (reference sequence). The CDR3 totals 12 residues.

The V gene is TRBV28, the J gene TRBJ1-1; D not certain. This CDR3 has 12 amino acids. V was shortened by 2 bases and J by 6 bases, with 7 bases between the two germline ends. Germline assignment: CDR1 MDHEN and CDR2 SYDVKM. CDR3 sequence (DNA): TGTGCCAGCAGTTTACGGACGTCTGAAGCTTTCTTT. As protein: CASSLRTSEAFF.

The J gene is TRBJ2-5, the V gene TRBV20-1; D ambiguous. V lost 6 bases and J lost 7, with 21 bases in between. The CDR3 contains 14 residues. Germline-derived CDR1 and CDR2 are DFQATT and SNEGSKA (reference sequence). CDR3: CSAAHSFGLGTQYF. The CDR3 nucleotides are TGCAGTGCGGCTCACTCTTTCGGCTTGGGGACCCAGTACTTC.

This clonotype occurred many times. The chain couples TRBV28 to TRBJ2-1; D remains ambiguous. The V gene lost 7 bases and the J gene lost 5 bases, with 9 bases spanning the gap. The CDR3 is made up of 12 amino acids. Germline assignment: CDR1 MDHEN and CDR2 SYDVKM. This CDR3 is CASMISHNEQFF. As DNA, the CDR3 is TGTGCCAGCATGATTAGTCACAATGAGCAGTTCTTC.

This sequence joins TRBV18 and TRBJ2-3, with 7 bases aligning to TRBD1. The CDR3 runs to 16 residues. Germline V CDR1 and CDR2: KGHSH, LQKENI. The V and J ends lost 3 bases and 2 bases, in that order; junction bases with no gene match: 8. The CDR3 region has the DNA TGTGCCAGCTCACCCCCCCTGGGACAGATCACAGATACGCAGTATTTT. Encoded protein: CASSPPLGQITDTQYF.

The table lists this clonotype with many counts. The chain joins TRBV28 to TRBJ2-7; possibly TRBD2 for D (5 bases). The germline V gene has CDR1 MDHEN and CDR2 SYDVKM. Trimming removed 2 bases from V and 3 bases from J, with 14 bases in between. This CDR3 spans 15 amino acids. The CDR3 bases are TGTGCCAGCAGTTTAAGAGGGTATGGGAGCTACGAGCAGTACTTC. Its translation: CASSLRGYGSYEQYF.

The rearrangement uses TRBV7-6 and TRBJ2-7, with D unresolved. CDR3 length: 13 residues. Trimming shortened V by 6 bases and J by 2 bases, and 11 bases separated the two germline ends. CDR1 and CDR2 (germline): SGHVS, FNYEAQ. In nucleotides, the CDR3 is TGTGCCAGCAGAGCCGGCCATACCTACGAGCAGTACTTC. As protein: CASRAGHTYEQYF.

The chain links TRBV20-1 to TRBJ2-7; TRBD2 matches 11 bases. Germline CDR1 DFQATT, CDR2 SNEGSKA (reference sequence). V lost 5 bases, J lost 3 bases, and 9 bases stayed unmatched. The CDR3 is 15 amino acids. Written as DNA, the CDR3 is TGCAGTGCTCCGACTCGACTAGCGGGAAGCTACGAGCAGTACTTC. Encoded protein: CSAPTRLAGSYEQYF.

This clonotype occurred many times. This chain connects TRBV7-2 to TRBJ2-7; tentative D call: TRBD2 (5 bases). The V gene lost 6 bases and the J gene lost 0 bases, with 9 bases spanning the gap. Per the germline V gene, CDR1 is SGHTA and CDR2 is FQGNSA. This CDR3 is built from 13 residues. The CDR3 here is CASRPSSSYEQYF. As DNA, the CDR3 is TGTGCCAGCAGACCTAGCAGCTCCTACGAGCAGTACTTC. Together with reference TRBV7-2 and TRBJ2-7, the CDR3 gives the full variable domain: GAGVSQSPSNKVTEKGKDVELRCDPISGHTALYWYRQSLGQGLEFLIYFQGNSAPDKSGLPSDRFSAERTGGSVSTLTIQRTQQEDSAVYLCASRPSSSYEQYFGPGTRLTVT.

This clonotype was observed many times. The chain employs TRBV4-2 and TRBJ2-3, with 9 bases that match TRBD2. Germline CDR1 is LGHNA and CDR2 is YNFKEQ. The J segment lost 1 base and the V segment lost 8 bases, leaving 1 base of the junction unmatched. The CDR3 runs 13 residues. CDR3 in DNA: TGTGCCAGCCGGACTAGCGGCACAGATACGCAGTATTTT. It is translated as CASRTSGTDTQYF.

At least ten counts were recorded for this clonotype. The chain carries TRBV7-9 and TRBJ2-5, with D perhaps TRBD2 (6 bases). The CDR3 spans 14 residues. CDR1 is SEHNR, CDR2 FQNEAQ, per germline (reference sequence). Trimming pared 3 bases from V and 1 base from J, leaving 9 bases between. The CDR3 protein is CASSFLLAQETQYF. The CDR3 bases are TGTGCCAGCAGCTTCCTACTAGCCCAAGAGACCCAGTACTTC.

This clonotype has ten or more counts. The chain joins TRBV5-1 to TRBJ2-1; the match to TRBD2 covers 7 bases. Germline V lookup: CDR1 SGHRS, CDR2 YFSETQ. Trimming cost V 4 bases and J 0 bases; bases outside gene matches: 1. The CDR3 runs to 14 residues. CDR3 loop: CASSGGSSYNEQFF. The CDR3 DNA reads as TGCGCCAGCAGCGGCGGGAGCTCCTACAATGAGCAGTTCTTC.

This clonotype was recorded many times. The J gene is TRBJ2-1, the V gene TRBV7-3; 7 bases align to TRBD2. CDR1 is SGHTA, CDR2 FQGTGA, per germline. V dropped 4 bases and J dropped 8; count of bases not matched to a gene: 5. This CDR3 has 13 residues. The CDR3 spells CASSYNGRHEQFF. DNA of the CDR3: TGTGCCAGCAGCTACAACGGGAGGCATGAGCAGTTCTTC.

A few counts support this clonotype. The CDR3 loop is CASSLTAGVETQYF. The CDR3 DNA sequence: TGTGCCAGCAGCTTAACCGCGGGAGTAGAGACCCAGTACTTC. The chain carries TRBV11-2 and TRBJ2-5; 7 bases map to TRBD2. Germline CDR1 reads SGHAT; CDR2 reads FQNNGV. The ends lost 2 bases at V and 4 bases at J; junction bases unmatched: 4. The CDR3 has 14 residues.

This clonotype has at least ten counts. V is TRBV6-2 or TRBV6-3 and J is TRBJ2-7; D gene unclear. This CDR3 comprises 14 residues. Germline V lookup: CDR1 MNHEY, CDR2 SVGEGT. The V end lost 3 bases, the J end lost 3 bases, and 12 bases lay between the germline ends. The DNA for the CDR3 is TGTGCCAGCAGTTATCGGCAGGAGAGCTACGAGCAGTACTTC. Translated, it gives CASSYRQESYEQYF.

This clonotype was observed at least ten times. V and J are TRBV20-1 and TRBJ2-2; possible D gene TRBD2, 5 bases. Germline CDR1 is DFQATT and CDR2 is SNEGSKA (reference sequence). V dropped 1 base and J dropped 0 bases, with 15 bases sitting between them. This CDR3 spans 17 amino acids. The CDR3 DNA is TGCAGTGCTAGAGCGGGAACTAGACTAACGAACACCGGGGAGCTGTTTTTT. This translates into CSARAGTRLTNTGELFF.

The gene calls are TRBV27 and TRBJ2-1, with TRBD1 identical over 10 bases. V shed 3 bases, J shed 7 bases, and the junction held 6 bases outside the gene matches. The CDR3 is 15 residues long. Germline CDR1 MNHEY, CDR2 SMNVEV (reference sequence). CDR3 coding DNA: TGTGCCAGCAGTTTTCGGGACAGGGGAACGAATGAGCAGTTCTTC. Its translation is CASSFRDRGTNEQFF.

The table lists this clonotype with many counts. This chain links TRBV20-1 with TRBJ2-1, with 8 positions matching TRBD2. Unmatched junction bases numbered 10, after V lost 2 bases and J lost 4 bases. The germline V gene encodes CDR1 DFQATT and CDR2 SNEGSKA (reference sequence). The CDR3 has 16 amino acids. The CDR3 loop reads CSARKVSGSGYNEQFF. The CDR3 nucleotides are TGCAGTGCTAGAAAGGTCAGCGGGAGCGGGTACAATGAGCAGTTCTTC.

This clonotype was recorded many times. V gene TRBV20-1 combines with J gene TRBJ2-5; TRBD1 might be the D (5 bases). Germline-derived CDR1 and CDR2 are DFQATT and SNEGSKA (reference sequence). Trimming removed 4 bases from V and 5 bases from J, with 8 bases in between. The CDR3 length is 11 residues. The CDR3 DNA follows: TGCAGTGCTACAGGGCGCGAGACCCAGTACTTC. Residues: CSATGRETQYF.

This clonotype was observed at least ten times. The chain carries TRBV12-3 or TRBV12-4 and TRBJ1-6, with TRBD1 matching over 7 bases. The J segment lost 10 bases and the V segment lost 3 bases, leaving 6 bases of the junction unmatched. The CDR3 runs to 14 residues. CDR3: CASSFEGAGSPLHF. In DNA form, the CDR3 reads TGTGCCAGCAGTTTCGAGGGGGCCGGGTCACCCCTCCACTTT.

Worth noting for this clonotype: Being one base from a much bigger clone, this may be a read error. The J gene is TRBJ2-5, the V gene TRBV5-1; 7 bases line up with TRBD1. The CDR3 totals 14 residues. Losses at the gene ends were 4 bases for V and 5 bases for J; bases not matched to a gene: 8. Germline loops: CDR1 SGHRS, CDR2 YFSETQ. CDR3 sequence (DNA): TGCGCCAGCAGCCAGACAGGGTCCCATGAGACCCAGTACTTC. Amino acids: CASSQTGSHETQYF.

This clonotype came up many times. CDR3 sequence reads: CATSRDRRTQYF. In DNA form, the CDR3 reads TGTGCCACCAGCAGAGATCGTCGGACCCAGTACTTC. The chain employs TRBV15 and TRBJ2-5; D is uncertain. In germline, CDR1 is LNHNV, CDR2 YYDKDF (reference sequence). V was pared by 0 bases and J by 7 bases, with 6 bases between. This CDR3 region has 12 residues.

This clonotype was seen a few times. V usage is TRBV13 and J usage is TRBJ2-1; TRBD2 matches 7 bases. CDR1 is PRHDT and CDR2 is FYEKMQ in the germline V gene (reference sequence). The ends lost 4 bases at V and 3 bases at J; junction bases unmatched: 9. The CDR3 spans 16 residues. CDR3 bases: TGTGCCAGCAGCTCAATCCTAGCGGAAGGCTACAATGAGCAGTTCTTC. Translation: CASSSILAEGYNEQFF.

This clonotype has a handful of counts. The rearrangement links TRBV4-2 to TRBJ2-7; 9 bases are a match to TRBD1. The CDR3 covers 16 residues. V shed 4 bases, J shed 0 bases, and the junction held 7 bases outside the gene matches. Germline-derived CDR1 and CDR2 are LGHNA and YNFKEQ. In DNA, the CDR3 is TGTGCCAGCAGCCGTCAGCCGGGACAGGGCTCCTACGAGCAGTACTTC. Translating it yields CASSRQPGQGSYEQYF.

This clonotype has ten or more counts. V and J are TRBV5-1 and TRBJ1-1; D remains ambiguous. Germline-derived CDR1 and CDR2 are SGHRS and YFSETQ. The V gene lost 4 bases and the J gene lost 1 base, with 11 bases spanning the gap. The CDR3 length is 14 residues. The CDR3 sequence is CASSPTPGNTEAFF. CDR3 DNA sequence: TGCGCCAGCAGCCCGACCCCTGGGAACACTGAAGCTTTCTTT.

This clonotype was seen ten or more times. V gene TRBV29-1 combines with J gene TRBJ2-5, with TRBD1 identical over 7 bases. Germline V gives CDR1 SQVTM, CDR2 ANQGSEA. The CDR3 runs 15 residues. V gave up 1 base and J gave up 4 bases; unmatched junction bases: 9. CDR3 nucleotides: TGCAGCGTTGAAGGTGGGGATCGACAGGGAGAGACCCAGTACTTC. It specifies CSVEGGDRQGETQYF. The full variable domain, completed using reference TRBV29-1 and TRBJ2-5, is SAVISQKPSRDICQRGTSLTIQCQVDSQVTMMFWYRQQPGQSLTLIATANQGSEATYESGFVIDKFPISRPNLTFSTLTVSNMSPEDSSIYLCSVEGGDRQGETQYFGPGTRLLVL.

This clonotype was counted only a few times. The chain has TRBV12-3 or TRBV12-4 and TRBJ2-7; D gene unclear. This CDR3 contains 11 residues. V lost 1 base and J lost 7, with 5 bases in between. CDR3 DNA sequence: TGTGCCAGCAGTTTAGGCTTGGAGCAGTACTTC. Encoded protein: CASSLGLEQYF.

This clonotype was seen at least ten times. This chain links TRBV7-2 with TRBJ1-4; unclear D gene. The germline V and J ends were trimmed by 0 bases and 1 base, with 9 bases remaining between them. CDR3 length: 16 residues. The germline V gene has CDR1 SGHTA and CDR2 FQGNSA. CDR3 sequence: CASSLAKVGTNEKLFF. For the CDR3, the DNA is TGTGCCAGCAGCTTAGCGAAAGTCGGAACTAATGAAAAACTGTTTTTT.

V usage is TRBV4-2 and J usage is TRBJ2-3, with TRBD2 matching 11 bases. Germline V CDR1 and CDR2: LGHNA, YNFKEQ. CDR3 length equals 17 residues. Trimming at V came to 0 bases and at J to 2 bases, leaving 4 bases not matched to a gene. The CDR3 sequence is CASSQESSGRATDTQYF. In DNA form, the CDR3 reads TGTGCCAGCAGCCAAGAGAGTAGCGGGAGGGCCACAGATACGCAGTATTTT.

This clonotype was counted at least ten times. V and J are TRBV7-2 and TRBJ2-2; D is ambiguous. Germline loops: CDR1 SGHTA, CDR2 FQGNSA. CDR3 size: 15 residues. Trimming cost V 1 base and J 3 bases, with 9 bases left between them. The CDR3 protein is CASSLVQDYTGELFF. In DNA, the CDR3 is TGTGCCAGCAGCTTAGTTCAGGATTACACCGGGGAGCTGTTTTTT. Complete variable domain (other parts from reference TRBV7-2 and TRBJ2-2): GAGVSQSPSNKVTEKGKDVELRCDPISGHTALYWYRQSLGQGLEFLIYFQGNSAPDKSGLPSDRFSAERTGGSVSTLTIQRTQQEDSAVYLCASSLVQDYTGELFFGEGSRLTVL.